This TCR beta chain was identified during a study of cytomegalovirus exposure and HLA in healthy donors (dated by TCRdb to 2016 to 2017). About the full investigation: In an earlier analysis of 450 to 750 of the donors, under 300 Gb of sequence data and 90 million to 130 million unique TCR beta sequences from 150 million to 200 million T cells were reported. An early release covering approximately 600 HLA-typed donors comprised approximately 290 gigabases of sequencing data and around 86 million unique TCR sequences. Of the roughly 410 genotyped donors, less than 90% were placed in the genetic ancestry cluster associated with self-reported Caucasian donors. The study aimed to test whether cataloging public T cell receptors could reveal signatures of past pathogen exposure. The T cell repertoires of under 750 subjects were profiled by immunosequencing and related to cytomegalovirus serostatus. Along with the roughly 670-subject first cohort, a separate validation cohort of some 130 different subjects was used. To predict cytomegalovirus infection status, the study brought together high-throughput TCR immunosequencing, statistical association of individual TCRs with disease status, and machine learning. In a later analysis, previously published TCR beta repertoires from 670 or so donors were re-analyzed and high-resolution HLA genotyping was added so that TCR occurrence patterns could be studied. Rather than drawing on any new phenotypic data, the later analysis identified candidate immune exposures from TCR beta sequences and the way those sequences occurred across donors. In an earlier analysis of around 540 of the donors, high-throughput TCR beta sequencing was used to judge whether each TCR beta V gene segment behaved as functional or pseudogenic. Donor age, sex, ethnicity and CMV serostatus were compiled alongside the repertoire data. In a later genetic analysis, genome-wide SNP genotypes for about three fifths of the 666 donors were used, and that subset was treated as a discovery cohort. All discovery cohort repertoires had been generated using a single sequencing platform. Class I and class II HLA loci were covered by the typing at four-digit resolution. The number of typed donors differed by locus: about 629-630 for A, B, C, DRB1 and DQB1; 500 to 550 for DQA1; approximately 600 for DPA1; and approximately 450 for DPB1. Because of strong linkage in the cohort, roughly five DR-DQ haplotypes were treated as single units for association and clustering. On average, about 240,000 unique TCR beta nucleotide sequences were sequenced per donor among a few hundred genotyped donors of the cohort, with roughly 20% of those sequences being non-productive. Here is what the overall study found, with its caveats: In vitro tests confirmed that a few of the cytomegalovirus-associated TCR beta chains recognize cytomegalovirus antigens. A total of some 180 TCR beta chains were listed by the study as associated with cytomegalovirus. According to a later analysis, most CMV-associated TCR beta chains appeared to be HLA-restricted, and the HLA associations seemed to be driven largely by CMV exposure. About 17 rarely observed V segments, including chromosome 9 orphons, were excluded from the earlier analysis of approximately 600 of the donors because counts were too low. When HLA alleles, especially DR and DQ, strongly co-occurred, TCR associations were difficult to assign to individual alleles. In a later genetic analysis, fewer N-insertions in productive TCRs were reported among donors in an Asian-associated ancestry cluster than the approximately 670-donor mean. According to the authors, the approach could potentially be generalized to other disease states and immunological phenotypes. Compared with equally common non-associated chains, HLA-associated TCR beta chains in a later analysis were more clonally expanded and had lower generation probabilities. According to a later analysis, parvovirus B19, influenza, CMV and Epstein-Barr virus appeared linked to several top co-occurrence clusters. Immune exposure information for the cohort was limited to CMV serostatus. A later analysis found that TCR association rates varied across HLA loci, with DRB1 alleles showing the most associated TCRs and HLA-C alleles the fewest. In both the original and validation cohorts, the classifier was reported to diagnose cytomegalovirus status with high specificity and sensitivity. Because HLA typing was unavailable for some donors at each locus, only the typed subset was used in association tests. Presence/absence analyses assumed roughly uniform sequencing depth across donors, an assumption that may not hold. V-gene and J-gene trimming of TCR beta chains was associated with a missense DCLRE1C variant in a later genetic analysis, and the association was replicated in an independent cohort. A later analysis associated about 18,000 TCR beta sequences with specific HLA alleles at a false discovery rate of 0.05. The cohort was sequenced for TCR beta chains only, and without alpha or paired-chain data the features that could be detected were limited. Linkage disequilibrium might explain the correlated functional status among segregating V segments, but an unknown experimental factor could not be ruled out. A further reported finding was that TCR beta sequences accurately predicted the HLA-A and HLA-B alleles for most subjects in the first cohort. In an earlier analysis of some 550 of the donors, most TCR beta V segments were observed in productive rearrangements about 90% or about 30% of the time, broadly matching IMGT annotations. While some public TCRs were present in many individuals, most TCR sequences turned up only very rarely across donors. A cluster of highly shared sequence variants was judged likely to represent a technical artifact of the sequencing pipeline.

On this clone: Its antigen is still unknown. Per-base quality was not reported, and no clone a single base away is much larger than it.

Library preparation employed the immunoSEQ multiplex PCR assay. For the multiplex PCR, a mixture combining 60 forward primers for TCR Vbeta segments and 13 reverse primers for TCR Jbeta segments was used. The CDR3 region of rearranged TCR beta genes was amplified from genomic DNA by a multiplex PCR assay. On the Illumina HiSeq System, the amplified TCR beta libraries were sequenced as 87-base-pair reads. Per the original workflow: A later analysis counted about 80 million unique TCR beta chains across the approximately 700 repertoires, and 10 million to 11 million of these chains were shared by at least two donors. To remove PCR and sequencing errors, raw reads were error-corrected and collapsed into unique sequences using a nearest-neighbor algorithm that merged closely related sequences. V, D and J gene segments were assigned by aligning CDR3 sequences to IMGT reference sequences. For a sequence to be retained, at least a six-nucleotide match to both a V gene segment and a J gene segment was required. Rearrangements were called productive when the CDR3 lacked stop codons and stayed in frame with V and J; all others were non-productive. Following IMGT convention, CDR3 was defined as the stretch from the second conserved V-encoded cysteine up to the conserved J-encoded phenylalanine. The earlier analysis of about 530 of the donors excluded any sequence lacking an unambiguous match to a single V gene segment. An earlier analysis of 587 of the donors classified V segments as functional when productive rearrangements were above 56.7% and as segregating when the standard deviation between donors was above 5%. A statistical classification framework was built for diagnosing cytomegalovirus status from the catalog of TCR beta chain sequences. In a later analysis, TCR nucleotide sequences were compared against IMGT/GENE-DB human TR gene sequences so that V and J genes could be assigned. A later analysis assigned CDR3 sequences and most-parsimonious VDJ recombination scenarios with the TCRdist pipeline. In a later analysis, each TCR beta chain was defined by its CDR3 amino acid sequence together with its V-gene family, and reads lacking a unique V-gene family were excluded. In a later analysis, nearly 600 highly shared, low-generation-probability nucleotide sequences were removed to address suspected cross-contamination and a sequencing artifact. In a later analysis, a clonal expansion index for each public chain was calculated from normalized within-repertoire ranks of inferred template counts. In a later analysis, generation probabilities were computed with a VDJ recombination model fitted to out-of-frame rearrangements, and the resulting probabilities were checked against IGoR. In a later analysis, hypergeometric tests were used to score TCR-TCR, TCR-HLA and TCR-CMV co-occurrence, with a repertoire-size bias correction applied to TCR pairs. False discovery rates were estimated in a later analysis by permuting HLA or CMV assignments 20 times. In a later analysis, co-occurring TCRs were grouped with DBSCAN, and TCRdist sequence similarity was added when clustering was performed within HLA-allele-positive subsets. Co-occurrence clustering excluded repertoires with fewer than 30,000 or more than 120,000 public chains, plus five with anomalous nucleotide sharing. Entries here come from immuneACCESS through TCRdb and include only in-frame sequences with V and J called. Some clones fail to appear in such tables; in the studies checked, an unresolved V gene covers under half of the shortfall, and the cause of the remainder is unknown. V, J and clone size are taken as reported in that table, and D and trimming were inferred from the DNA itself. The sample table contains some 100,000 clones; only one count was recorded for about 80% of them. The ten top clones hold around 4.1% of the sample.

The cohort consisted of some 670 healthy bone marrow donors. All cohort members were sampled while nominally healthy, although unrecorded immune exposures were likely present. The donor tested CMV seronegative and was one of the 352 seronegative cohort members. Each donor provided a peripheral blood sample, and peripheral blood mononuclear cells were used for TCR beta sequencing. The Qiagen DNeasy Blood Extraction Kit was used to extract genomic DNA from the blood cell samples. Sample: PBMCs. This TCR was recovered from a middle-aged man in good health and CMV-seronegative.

The CDR3 protein: CASSLQGLGNQPQHF. The DNA sequence is as follows: TGCGCCAGCAGCTTGCAGGGTCTGGGCAATCAGCCCCAGCATTTT. The V and J segments used are TRBV5-1 and TRBJ1-5; TRBD1 is possibly the D segment (5 matching bases). From cysteine to phenylalanine, the CDR3 is 15 amino acids long. CDR3 DNA is the only sequence kept; it has 45 bases, read in frame from the first base. CDR1 and CDR2 are drawn from the germline V gene: SGHRS, YFSETQ. V lost 1 base and J lost 2 bases; the stretch between them is 10 bases long.